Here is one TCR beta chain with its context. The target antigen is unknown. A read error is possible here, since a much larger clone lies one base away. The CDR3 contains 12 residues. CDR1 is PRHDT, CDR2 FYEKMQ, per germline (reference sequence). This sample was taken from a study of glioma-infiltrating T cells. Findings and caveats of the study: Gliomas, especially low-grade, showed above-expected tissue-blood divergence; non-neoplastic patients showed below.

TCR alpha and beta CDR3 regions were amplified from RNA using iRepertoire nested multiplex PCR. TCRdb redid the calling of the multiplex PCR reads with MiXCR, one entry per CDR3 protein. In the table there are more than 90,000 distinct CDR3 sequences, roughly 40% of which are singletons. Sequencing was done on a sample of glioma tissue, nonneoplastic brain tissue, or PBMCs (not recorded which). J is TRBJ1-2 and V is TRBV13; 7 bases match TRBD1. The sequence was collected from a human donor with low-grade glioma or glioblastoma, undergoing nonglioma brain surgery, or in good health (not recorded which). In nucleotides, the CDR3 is TGTGCCAGCAGCCTAACAGGGGATGGCAACACCTTC. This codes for CASSLTGDGNTF.